This is a list of T cell receptor beta chains from one sample in a study of monozygotic twins with inflammatory bowel disease. TCRdb re-called the 5' RACE reads and catalogs CDR3 proteins one per entry, DNA excluded. There are some 150,000 distinct CDR3 sequences in the sample, with 2.4% held by the top ten. Sequencing used blood. These receptors came from a human donor with ulcerative colitis or Crohn's disease, or a healthy co-twin of an affected twin (not recorded which). Both conserved end residues are part of each CDR3.

J	V	CDR3
TRBJ2-4	TRBV30	CAWSVLWGTYQYF
TRBJ2-5	TRBV5-1	CASSASQGEETQYF
TRBJ2-2	TRBV11-2	CASSKTWDRGQKANTGELFF
TRBJ2-1	TRBV5-1	CASSFLRGAPNEQFF
TRBJ1-5	TRBV19	CASSIDTGGGQPQHF
TRBJ1-5	TRBV4-1	CASSPHGNGYSNQPQHF
TRBJ2-6	TRBV20-1	CSTRRQGETGANVLTF
TRBJ2-7	TRBV5-5	CASSLSSGRPSYEQYF
TRBJ2-7	TRBV9	CASSIRDRVHEQYF
TRBJ2-1	TRBV20-1	CSARLAGGNEQFF
TRBJ2-2	TRBV6-6	CASSYSRTGELFF
TRBJ2-7	TRBV4-2	CASSQDLQRYEQYF
TRBJ2-5	TRBV2	CASSEGVRTQYF
TRBJ2-3	TRBV7-2	CASSLYAGRTDTQYF
TRBJ1-5	TRBV7-9	CASSLVGSVGRDQPQHF
TRBJ1-6	TRBV10-3	CAISGPGHGSPLHF
TRBJ1-1	TRBV19	CASSREDSNTEAFF
TRBJ2-5	TRBV5-1	CASSLWVRGEETQYF
TRBJ2-3	TRBV18	CASSAFTDTQYF
TRBJ1-2	TRBV20-1	CSAKTGGNGYTF
TRBJ1-1	TRBV20-1	CSAQQGSNTEAFF
TRBJ2-3	TRBV11-1	CASQTSGGPADTQYF
TRBJ2-2	TRBV12-3/TRBV12-4	CASSTGTGSAFTGELFF
TRBJ2-5	TRBV7-9	CASSPLPGTREETQYF
TRBJ1-3	TRBV19	CASSRRLSGNTIYF
TRBJ2-5	TRBV28	CASTQGLAAGQETQYF
TRBJ2-7	TRBV4-2	CASSQEVGLAISSYEQYF
TRBJ2-5	TRBV23-1	CASSQFEDRGRLLVETQYF
TRBJ1-1	TRBV3-1	CASSQQDRWNTEAFF
TRBJ1-4	TRBV2	CASSGGQGGVVEEKLFF
TRBJ2-2	TRBV12-3/TRBV12-4	CASSFRGGDTGELFF
TRBJ1-6	TRBV19	CATTPGWDSPLHF